Included here is one T cell receptor beta chain sequence, with context. The study ran its PCR with 60 Vbeta and 13 Jbeta primers. The method was immunoSEQ multiplex PCR; TCRdb's version includes in-frame clones alone and lacks a portion of them. The sample consists of roughly 180,000 clones, 70% to 85% of them appearing once. The sample belongs to a study of cytomegalovirus exposure and HLA in healthy donors. The donors were healthy bone marrow donors. This CDR3 comprises 14 residues. Germline CDR1 reads ENHRY; CDR2 reads SYGVKD. The V end was cut by 8 bases, the J end by 3 bases, with 14 bases between.

The sequence derives from a woman in her sixties in good health and CMV-seropositive. The chain carries TRBV10-3 and TRBJ2-1, with D perhaps TRBD1 (6 bases). Sequencing input: PBMCs. The chain's CDR3 is CAIGLSGDYNEQFF. CDR3 in DNA: TGTGCCATCGGCTTGTCAGGGGACTACAATGAGCAGTTCTTC.